This T cell receptor (beta chain) was documented in a study of shared clonotypes between healthy human individuals. Note on this clone: Its antigen is unidentified.

Libraries were prepared by immunoSEQ multiplex PCR; TCRdb keeps only in-frame clonotypes and omits some of them. The sample yields millions of clones, over 85% seen once. Study-wide results and caveats: The sole specimen, blood, was sampled, and tissue repertoires likely differ. Non-shared clonotypes were found to have lower generation probabilities than the clonotypes that were shared by all four of the sorted-subset donors.

V gave up 4 bases and J gave up 8 bases; unmatched junction bases: 7. The CDR3 totals 14 residues. Germline V lookup: CDR1 SGHDT, CDR2 YYEEEE. This receptor was identified in a man between 18 and 29 years old in good health. Some clones in this sample may be carry-over from other donors' samples. The V gene is TRBV5-6, the J gene TRBJ1-4; TRBD1 matches 8 bases. The sample taken for sequencing was naive CD4+ T cells from PBMCs. The sample's subset: CD45RA+ positively selected. CDR3 nucleotide sequence: TGTGCCAGCAGCCTGACAGGGGCAGACGAAAAACTGTTTTTT. Protein: CASSLTGADEKLFF.